The source of this TCR beta chain is a study of CD8 T cells in Susac syndrome (dated by TCRdb to about 2019). General notes on the study: Whether CD8+ T cell activation and differentiation in Susac syndrome was antigen driven was tested using repertoire sequencing. The clonality of the CD8+ T cell repertoire was compared across about 12 healthy donors, some 14 Susac syndrome patients and about 16 multiple sclerosis patients. What the study reported, not specific to this receptor: The study acknowledged that relatively few individuals were included in the TCR sequencing and HLA analysis.

Peripheral blood CD8+ and CD4+ T cells from healthy donors, Susac syndrome patients and multiple sclerosis patients were profiled by high-throughput TCR beta sequencing. The multiple sclerosis controls were treatment-naive patients whose relapsing-remitting disease, either stable or active, fulfilled the revised McDonald criteria. Bulk CD8+ and CD4+ T cells were purified by magnetic negative isolation, while CD8+ TEMRA cells were enriched using FACS. Blood was collected in EDTA tubes and processed within 24 hours, with PBMCs isolated through density gradient centrifugation. PBMCs destined for TCR sequencing were cryopreserved in liquid nitrogen and later thawed in a 37 °C water bath. Purity of sorted or isolated CD4+, CD8+ and CD8+ TEMRA cells was at least 90%. In its sample, this clonotype was seen a few times. Its antigen is currently not known. Base qualities are not at hand, and no much larger clone is one base apart.

RNA was extracted with the RNeasy kit and roughly 0.45 to 1 ug was reverse transcribed using random hexamers. The immunoSEQ multiplex PCR assay, covering 54 Vbeta and 13 Jbeta segments, was used to amplify TCR beta CDR3 regions. To correct PCR amplification bias, a synthetic template baseline was used for both primer optimization and computational correction. The original methods were these. Reads were assigned to V, D and J genes according to IMGT and analyzed in immunoSEQ Analyzer, with only productive sequences retained. Clonality was calculated as one minus the Shannon entropy normalized by log2 of the number of productive unique sequences. For each patient and control, public and private clones were evaluated among the 100 most prevalent clones. Clones were defined as Susac-specific if absent from the healthy and MS cohorts, from some 1,000 published viral clones and from other ImmuneACCESS disease sequences. TCRdb reworked the public reads: Q25 trimming with fastp, MiXCR clone assembly, productive beta chains retained. Under each unique CDR3 protein, matching rows form one entry showing the most common genes and DNA. TCRdb, not the original authors, processed these V and J calls. The sample includes some 450,000 distinct CDR3 sequences, with 75% to 90% observed a single time. The ten largest clones represent roughly 0.1% of the sample.

The CDR3 covers 14 residues, taking in both the cysteine and the phenylalanine. The entry retains the CDR3 DNA only, 42 bases that are in frame from base 1. Based on the germline V gene, the CDR1 and CDR2 sequences are MNHNS and SASEGT. V loses 6 bases at its end and J loses 4 bases; junction bases beyond the gene matches: 6. The sequenced sample was CD8+ T cells from PBMCs. This TCR was sampled from a human donor with multiple sclerosis. The rearranged segments are TRBV6-1 and TRBJ1-1, with TRBD1 matching 9 junction bases. The DNA is TGTGCCAGCAGGAGTACAGGGGGCGGCACTGAAGCTTTCTTT. It translates as CASRSTGGGTEAFF.